Reported below is one T cell receptor (beta chain). Trimming pared 2 bases from V and 0 bases from J, leaving 19 bases between. Per the germline V gene, CDR1 is SGHTA and CDR2 is FQGNSA. CDR3 length: 18 amino acids. Time point of the sample: pretreatment peripheral blood. The sample belongs to a study of PD-L1 blockade in urothelial cancer. The overall study: Previous chemotherapy exposure amounted to 0 to 3 regimens for patients. Median T cell yield from blood was approximately 130,000. Analysis of blood occurred 3 weeks (second dose) and 6 weeks after treatment start.

Method: immunoSEQ multiplex PCR; TCRdb's copy keeps in-frame clones and lacks some. The top ten clones hold approximately 14% of a sample with roughly 53,000 clones, around nine tenths of them seen once. The clonotype originates from a woman aged 55-69 years with urothelial cancer. The material was PBMCs, obtained around atezolizumab (anti-PD-L1) treatment. This chain joins TRBV7-2 and TRBJ2-5; D possibly corresponds to TRBD1 (5 bases). In DNA, the CDR3 is TGTGCCAGCAGCTTATTCCGTCGCTTTGGGGCGGACCAAGAGACCCAGTACTTC. Translating gives CASSLFRRFGADQETQYF.